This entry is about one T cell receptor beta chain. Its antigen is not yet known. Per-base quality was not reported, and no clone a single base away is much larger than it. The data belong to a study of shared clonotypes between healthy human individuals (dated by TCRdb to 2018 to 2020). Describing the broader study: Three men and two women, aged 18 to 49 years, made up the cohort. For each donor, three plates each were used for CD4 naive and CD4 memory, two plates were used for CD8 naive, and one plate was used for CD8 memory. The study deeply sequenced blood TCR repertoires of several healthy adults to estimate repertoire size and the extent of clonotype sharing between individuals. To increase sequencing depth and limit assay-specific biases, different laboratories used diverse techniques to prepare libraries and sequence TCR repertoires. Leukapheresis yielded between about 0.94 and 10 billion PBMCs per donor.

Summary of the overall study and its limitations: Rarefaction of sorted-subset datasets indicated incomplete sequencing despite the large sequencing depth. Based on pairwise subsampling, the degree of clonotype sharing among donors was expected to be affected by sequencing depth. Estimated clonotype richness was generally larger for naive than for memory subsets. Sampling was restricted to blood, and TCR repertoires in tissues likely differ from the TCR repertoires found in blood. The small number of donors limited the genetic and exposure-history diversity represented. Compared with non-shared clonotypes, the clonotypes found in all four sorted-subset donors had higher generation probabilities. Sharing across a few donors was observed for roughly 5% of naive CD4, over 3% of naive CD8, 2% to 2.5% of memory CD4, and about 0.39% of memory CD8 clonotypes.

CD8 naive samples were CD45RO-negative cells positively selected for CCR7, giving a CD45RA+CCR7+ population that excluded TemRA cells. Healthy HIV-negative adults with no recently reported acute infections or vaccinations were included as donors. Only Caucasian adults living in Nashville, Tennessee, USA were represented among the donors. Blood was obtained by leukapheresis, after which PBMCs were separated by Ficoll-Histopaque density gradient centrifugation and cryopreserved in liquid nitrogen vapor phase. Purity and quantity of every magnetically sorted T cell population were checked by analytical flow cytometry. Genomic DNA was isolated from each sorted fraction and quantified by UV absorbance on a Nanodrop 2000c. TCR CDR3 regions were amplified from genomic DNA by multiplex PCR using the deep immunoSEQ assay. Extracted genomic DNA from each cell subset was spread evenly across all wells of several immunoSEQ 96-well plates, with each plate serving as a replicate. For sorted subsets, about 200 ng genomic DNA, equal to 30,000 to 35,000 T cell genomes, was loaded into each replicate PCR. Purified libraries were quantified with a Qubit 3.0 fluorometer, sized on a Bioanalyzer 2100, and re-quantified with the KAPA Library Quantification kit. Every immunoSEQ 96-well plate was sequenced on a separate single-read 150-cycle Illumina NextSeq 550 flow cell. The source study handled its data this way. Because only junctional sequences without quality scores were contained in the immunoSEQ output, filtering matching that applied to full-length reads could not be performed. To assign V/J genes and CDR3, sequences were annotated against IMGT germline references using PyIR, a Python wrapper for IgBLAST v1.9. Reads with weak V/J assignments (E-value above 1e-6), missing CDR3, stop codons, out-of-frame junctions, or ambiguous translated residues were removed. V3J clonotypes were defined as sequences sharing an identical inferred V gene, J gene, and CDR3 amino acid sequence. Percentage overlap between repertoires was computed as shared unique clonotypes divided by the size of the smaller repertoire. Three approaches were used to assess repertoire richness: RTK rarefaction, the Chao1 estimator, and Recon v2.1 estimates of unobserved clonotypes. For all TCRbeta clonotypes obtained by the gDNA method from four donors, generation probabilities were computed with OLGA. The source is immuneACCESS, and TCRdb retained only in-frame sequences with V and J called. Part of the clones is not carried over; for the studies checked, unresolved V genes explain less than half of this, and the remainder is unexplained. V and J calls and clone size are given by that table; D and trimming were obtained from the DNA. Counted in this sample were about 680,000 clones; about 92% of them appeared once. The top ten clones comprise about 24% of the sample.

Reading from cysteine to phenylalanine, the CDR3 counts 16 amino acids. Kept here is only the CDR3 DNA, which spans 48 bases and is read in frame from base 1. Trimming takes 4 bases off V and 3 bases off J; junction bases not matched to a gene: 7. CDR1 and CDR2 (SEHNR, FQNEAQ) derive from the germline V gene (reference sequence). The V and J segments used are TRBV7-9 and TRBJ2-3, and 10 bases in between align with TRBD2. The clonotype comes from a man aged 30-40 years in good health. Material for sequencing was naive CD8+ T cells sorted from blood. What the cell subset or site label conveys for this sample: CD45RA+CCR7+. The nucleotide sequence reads TGTGCCAGCAGCTCGTTAGCGGGAGGAGGGACAGATACGCAGTATTTT. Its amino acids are CASSSLAGGGTDTQYF.